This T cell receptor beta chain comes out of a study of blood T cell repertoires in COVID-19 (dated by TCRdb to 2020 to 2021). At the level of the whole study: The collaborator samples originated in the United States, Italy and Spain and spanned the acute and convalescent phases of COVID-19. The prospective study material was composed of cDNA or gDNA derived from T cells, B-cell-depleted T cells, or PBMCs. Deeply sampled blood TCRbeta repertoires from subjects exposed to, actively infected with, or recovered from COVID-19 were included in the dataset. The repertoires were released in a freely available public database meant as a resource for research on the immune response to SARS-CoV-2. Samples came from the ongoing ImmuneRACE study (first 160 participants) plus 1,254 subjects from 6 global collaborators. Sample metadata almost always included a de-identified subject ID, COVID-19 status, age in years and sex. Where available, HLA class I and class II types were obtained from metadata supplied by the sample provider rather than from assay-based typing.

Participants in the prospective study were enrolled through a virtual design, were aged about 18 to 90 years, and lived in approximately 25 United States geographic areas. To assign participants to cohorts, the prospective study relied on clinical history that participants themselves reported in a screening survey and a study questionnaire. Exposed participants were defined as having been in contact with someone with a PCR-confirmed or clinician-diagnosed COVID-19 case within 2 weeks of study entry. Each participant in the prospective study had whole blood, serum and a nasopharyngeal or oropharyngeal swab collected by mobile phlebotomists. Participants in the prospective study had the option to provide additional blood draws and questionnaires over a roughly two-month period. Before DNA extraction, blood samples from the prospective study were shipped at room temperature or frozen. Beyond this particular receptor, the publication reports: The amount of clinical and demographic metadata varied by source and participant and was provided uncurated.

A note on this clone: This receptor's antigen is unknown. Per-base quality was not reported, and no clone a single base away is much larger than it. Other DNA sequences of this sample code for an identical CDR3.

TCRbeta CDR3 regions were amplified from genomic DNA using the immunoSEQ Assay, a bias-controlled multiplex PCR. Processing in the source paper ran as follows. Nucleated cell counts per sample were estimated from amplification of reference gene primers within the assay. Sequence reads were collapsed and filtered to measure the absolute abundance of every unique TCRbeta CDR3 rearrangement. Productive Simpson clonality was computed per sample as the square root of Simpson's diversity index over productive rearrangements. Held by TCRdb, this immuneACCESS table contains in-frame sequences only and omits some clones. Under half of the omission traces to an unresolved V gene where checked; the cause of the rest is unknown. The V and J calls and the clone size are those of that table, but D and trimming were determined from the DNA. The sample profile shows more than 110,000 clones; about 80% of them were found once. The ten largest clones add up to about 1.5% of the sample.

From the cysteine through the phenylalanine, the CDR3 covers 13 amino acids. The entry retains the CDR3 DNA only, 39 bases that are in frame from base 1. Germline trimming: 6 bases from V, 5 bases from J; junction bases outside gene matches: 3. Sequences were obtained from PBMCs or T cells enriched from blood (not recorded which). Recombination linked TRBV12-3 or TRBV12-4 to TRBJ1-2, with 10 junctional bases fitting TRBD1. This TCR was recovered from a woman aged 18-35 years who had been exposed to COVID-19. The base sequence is TGTGCCAGCAGCCTGGGACAGGGGTATGGCTACACCTTC. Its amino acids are CASSLGQGYGYTF.